This T cell receptor beta chain is drawn from a study of blood T cell repertoires in COVID-19. The repertoire was sequenced with immunoSEQ multiplex PCR; TCRdb's copy has only in-frame clones and lacks some. The sample contains a few hundred thousand clones, around 81% of which appear only once. The V and J ends lost 7 bases and 8 bases, in that order; junction bases with no gene match: 5. CDR3 length equals 12 residues. The V gene's germline CDR1 is SGHRS and CDR2 YFSETQ. This chain uses TRBV5-1 with TRBJ2-1; 8 bases align to TRBD1. This sequence originates from a person between 65 and 79 years old with COVID-19, enrolled during active disease. The sample consisted of peripheral blood. This CDR3 reads CASGLTGDEQFF. The CDR3 nucleotides are TGCGCCAGCGGTCTGACAGGGGATGAGCAGTTCTTC.